The 20 T cell receptor beta chains below were found in one sample sequenced in a study of tumor-infiltrating lymphocytes in primary liver carcinoma. The researchers produced TCR beta cDNA from approximately 0.45 ug total RNA with a constant-region primer. Library construction for TCR beta comprised three nested multiplex PCR rounds performed with slightly modified ARM-PCR. Amplification in the first two PCR rounds was performed using TRBV1-TRBV30 forward primers and a C-beta reverse primer for approximately 10 cycles each. TCRdb reprocessed the multiplex PCR reads with MiXCR, giving one entry per CDR3 protein. This table holds around 210,000 distinct CDR3 sequences, approximately 65% found once. In addition to blood RNA drawn from unsorted whole blood, germline DNA was extracted. The sample consisted of peripheral blood. The source of these receptors is a woman aged 55 to 70 with primary liver carcinoma and hepatitis B virus infection.

This rearrangement joins TRBV29-1 to TRBJ1-1; D gene unclear. Between the trimmed V and J ends, which lost 3 bases and 10 bases, there was a span of 12 bases. CDR3 length: 11 residues. Per the germline V gene, CDR1 is SQVTM and CDR2 is ANQGSEA. CDR3 loop: CSVEEASGAFF. CDR3 sequence (DNA): TGCAGCGTTGAGGAGGCATCAGGAGCTTTCTTT. The full variable domain, rest sourced from reference TRBV29-1 and TRBJ1-1, is SAVISQKPSRDICQRGTSLTIQCQVDSQVTMMFWYRQQPGQSLTLIATANQGSEATYESGFVIDKFPISRPNLTFSTLTVSNMSPEDSSIYLCSVEEASGAFFGQGTRLTVV.

As regards this clonotype: A much larger clone differs from this one at a single base, so this may be a read error. V usage is TRBV6-2 or TRBV6-3 and J usage is TRBJ2-2; the D gene is possibly TRBD2 (6 bases). This CDR3 region has 15 residues. Trimming shortened V by 6 bases and J by 3 bases, and 14 bases separated the two germline ends. Germline values: CDR1 MNHEY, CDR2 SVGEGT. The CDR3 DNA is TGTGCCAGCAGCCCGGGAGAGGGGTACACCGGGGAGCTGTTTTTT. It yields the protein CASSPGEGYTGELFF.

About this clonotype itself: Being one base from a much bigger clone, this may be a read error. DNA of the CDR3: TGTGCCAGCAACTACGAGACAGGAGCCTATGGCTGCACCTTC. Translated, it gives CASNYETGAYGCTF. J is TRBJ1-2 and V is TRBV12-3 or TRBV12-4; a possible D gene is TRBD1 (6 bases). The length of the CDR3 is 14 residues.

The rearrangement uses TRBV19 and TRBJ2-1; possibly TRBD1 for D (5 bases). Trimming took 5 bases from V and 0 from J, leaving 11 bases between them. The CDR3 spans 15 residues. Germline V gene lookup returns CDR1 LNHDA and CDR2 SQIVND (reference sequence). The chain's CDR3 is CASSRQRDSYNEQFF. The CDR3 nucleotides are TGTGCCAGTAGTCGACAGCGTGACTCCTACAATGAGCAGTTCTTC.

A word on this clonotype: The junction departs from the called germline gene at one end, perhaps through a read error. The rearrangement joins TRBV11-2 to TRBJ2-7; 10 positions agree with TRBD2. CDR1 and CDR2 from the germline V gene are SGHAT and FQNNGV. The CDR3 loop spans 15 amino acids. The CDR3 DNA follows: TGTGCCAGCAGCTTAGGGCTAGCGGGAGACTACAAGCAGTACTTC. Its translation: CASSLGLAGDYKQYF.

About this clonotype: Sequence at one end of the junction differs from germline and may be a read error. J is TRBJ2-6 and V is TRBV13; 7 positions match TRBD1. CDR1 and CDR2 from the germline V gene are PRHDT and FYEKMQ (reference sequence). This CDR3 comprises 15 residues. CDR3 DNA sequence: TGTGCCAGCAGCTCGACAGGGTCTGGGGCCAACGTCCTGAATTTC. Translated: CASSSTGSGANVLNF.

The rearrangement uses TRBV5-1 and TRBJ2-5; no definite D call. Germline CDR1 is SGHRS and CDR2 is YFSETQ. V lost 3 bases, J lost 2 bases, and 2 bases lay in between. The CDR3 is 11 amino acids. The CDR3 loop reads CASSWQETQYF. CDR3 DNA sequence: TGCGCCAGCAGCTGGCAAGAGACCCAGTACTTC.

To note about this clonotype: This sequence may be a read error, since a much larger clone differs from it by one base. The gene calls are TRBV6-6 and TRBJ1-5, with D uncertain. Trimming removed 2 bases from V and 5 bases from J, with 7 bases in between. There are 13 residues in the CDR3. The germline V gene encodes CDR1 MNHNY and CDR2 SVGAGI (reference sequence). The CDR3 protein is CASSYHAYQPQHF. The CDR3 coding sequence is TGTGCCAGCAGTTACCACGCCTATCAGCCCCAGCATTTT.

About this clonotype: At one boundary the junction diverges from the germline segment, which might be a read error. J is TRBJ1-2 and V is TRBV6-1; D may be TRBD1 (5 bases). The CDR3 loop spans 16 amino acids. The V gene's germline CDR1 is MNHNS and CDR2 SASEGT. CDR3 loop: CASNPSISTGLDGYTF. The CDR3, as DNA: TGTGCCAGCAACCCTAGCATCTCTACAGGATTAGACGGCTACACATTC.

As to this clonotype: A much larger clone differs from this one at a single base, so this may be a read error. V usage is TRBV10-3 and J usage is TRBJ2-2, with 9 bases lining up with TRBD2. Germline loops: CDR1 ENHRY, CDR2 SYGVKD. The CDR3 covers 15 residues. The DNA of the CDR3 is TGTGTCATCGGGAATAGCGGGAGAGATTTCGGGGAGCTGTTTTTT. It specifies CVIGNSGRDFGELFF.

As concerns this clonotype: A read error may explain this, as a much larger clone is one base away. The V and J genes are TRBV5-4 and TRBJ1-1, with no clear D. Germline-derived CDR1 and CDR2 are SGHNT and YYREEE (reference sequence). This CDR3 comprises 13 residues. V was clipped by 5 bases and J by 3 bases, with 11 bases between them. CDR3 in amino acids: CASRSREDTEAFF. CDR3 DNA sequence: TGTGCCAGCAGATCCCGGGAGGACACTGAAGCTTTCTTT.

V gene TRBV28 combines with J gene TRBJ2-5, with D perhaps matching TRBD2 (7 bases). The germline CDR1 and CDR2 sequences are MDHEN and SYDVKM. The V end was cut by 6 bases, the J end by 5 bases, with 22 bases between. The CDR3 is made up of 16 amino acids. CDR3 sequence reads: CASRALSGAGDETQYF. Written as DNA, the CDR3 is TGTGCCAGCAGGGCGCTTTCGGGGGCGGGAGACGAGACCCAGTACTTC.

In regard to this clonotype: The junction shows a germline mismatch at one end, possibly a read error. The CDR3 protein is CVISDYSYEQYF. Here the CDR3 DNA reads TGTGTCATCAGTGACTACTCCTACGAGCAGTACTTC. The chain couples TRBV10-3 to TRBJ2-7, with a possible D match to TRBD2 (5 bases). Looked up from germline, CDR1 is ENHRY and CDR2 is SYGVKD. This CDR3 has 12 residues.

In regard to this clonotype: The junction departs from germline at one end; a sequencing error may be responsible. The genes are TRBV29-1 and TRBJ2-3; D might be TRBD1 or TRBD2, each matching 5 bases. CDR3 length: 12 residues. Germline loops: CDR1 SQVTM, CDR2 ANQGSEA. The DNA for the CDR3 is TGCAACGTTGAGACCGGGGCAGATAAGCAGTATTTT. The encoded protein is CNVETGADKQYF.

The sample holds many counts of this clonotype. Possible read error: a much larger clone is one base away. V gene TRBV11-2 combines with J gene TRBJ2-1; a possible D gene is TRBD2 (6 bases). Per the germline V gene, CDR1 is SGHAT and CDR2 is FQNNGV. The CDR3 contains 15 residues. CDR3 nucleotide sequence: TGTGCCAGCAGCTCCTTGAGGCGGCGGGACCCTAAGCAGCTCTTC. Its protein is CASSSLRRRDPKQLF.

This clonotype was counted a few times. The rearrangement uses TRBV5-1 and TRBJ2-6; D perhaps matches TRBD1 (6 bases). The CDR3 consists of 17 residues. Germline V gene data show CDR1 as SGHRS and CDR2 as YFSETQ. Trimming removed 4 bases from V and 9 bases from J, with 23 bases in between. DNA of the CDR3: TGCGCCAGCAGCCCGACGTTAACGGACAGAGGGTTCAACGTCCTGACTTTC. Translating gives CASSPTLTDRGFNVLTF. Full variable domain (missing parts from reference TRBV5-1 and TRBJ2-6): KAGVTQTPRYLIKTRGQQVTLSCSPISGHRSVSWYQQTPGQGLQFLFEYFSETQRNKGNFPGRFSGRQFSNSRSEMNVSTLELGDSALYLCASSPTLTDRGFNVLTFGAGSRLTVL.

There are many counts of this clonotype. V is TRBV12-3 or TRBV12-4 and J is TRBJ2-3; 7 positions agree with TRBD2. Trimming took 8 bases from V and 0 from J; bases not matched to a gene: 8. This CDR3 has 15 residues. CDR3 bases: TGTGCCAGCCTCTGGCGGGAGAAAAGCACAGATACGCAGTATTTT. Translating gives CASLWREKSTDTQYF.

On this clonotype itself: A read error may produce the germline difference seen at one junction end. The V gene is TRBV5-5, the J gene TRBJ2-7; 7 bases are shared with TRBD1. The CDR3 runs 14 residues. CDR1 and CDR2 from the germline V gene are SGHKS and YYEKEE (reference sequence). CDR3 coding DNA: TGTGCCGGCAGCTCCCCCAACAGGGGTTACGAGCAGTACTTC. This gives the protein CAGSSPNRGYEQYF.

This chain uses TRBV5-1 with TRBJ2-5; the D gene is possibly TRBD2 (5 bases). From germline, CDR1 is SGHRS and CDR2 YFSETQ. The V end lost 0 bases, the J end lost 6 bases, and 9 bases lay between the germline ends. CDR3 size: 13 residues. The DNA of the CDR3 is TGCGCCAGCAGCTTGGTAGGCGGGCAGACCCAGTACTTC. This codes for CASSLVGGQTQYF.

This clonotype came up many times. The chain recombines TRBV6-5 with TRBJ2-3; the match to TRBD2 covers 8 bases. The germline V gene has CDR1 MNHEY and CDR2 SVGAGI. With V trimmed by 1 base and J by 1 base, 7 bases remained unmatched. This CDR3 region has 17 residues. The CDR3 nucleotides are TGTGCCAGCAGTTACTTCCCGACGGGAGGGGGCACAGATACGCAGTATTTT. Its translation: CASSYFPTGGGTDTQYF.